This T cell receptor (beta chain) was profiled in a study of shared clonotypes between healthy human individuals. Naive CD8 cells were CD45RO-negative, positively selected for CCR7, excluding terminally differentiated effector memory CD45RA+ cells. The DNA input per sorted-subset replicate PCR was about 220 ng, corresponding to 25,000 to 35,000 T cell genomes. Profiled with immunoSEQ multiplex PCR; TCRdb holds only in-frame clones, not every one. The sample has about 800,000 clones; about 96% are singletons. Trimming removed 3 bases from V and 1 base from J, with 12 bases in between. Germline CDR1 and CDR2: SGHNT and YENEEA. The CDR3 has 15 amino acids. With respect to this clone: Its antigen is currently unknown.

Regarding the study as a whole: Tissue TCR repertoires likely differ from these blood-only repertoires.

The clonotype originates from a man aged 30 to 45 in good health. This chain connects TRBV11-3 to TRBJ1-1, with D maybe TRBD1 (5 bases). Sample: naive CD8+ T cells sorted from blood. CDR3 DNA sequence: TGTGCCAGCAGCTTGAGGAGACAGAAGAACACTGAAGCTTTCTTT. As protein: CASSLRRQKNTEAFF.